This passage covers 16 T cell receptor beta chains from one sample sequenced in a study of prognosis after radiotherapy for stage I lung cancer. Multiplex PCR, run in two rounds, amplified TCR beta CDR3 from genomic DNA. First-round PCR employed TRBV- and TRBJ-specific primers for each gene. MiXCR was run by TCRdb on the multiplex PCR reads, yielding one entry per CDR3 protein. The table lists about 12,000 distinct CDR3 sequences, about 56% of them singletons, with 20% to 25% in the top ten. The sample here was PBMCs, taken before or after stereotactic body radiation therapy (not recorded which). These receptors were collected from a donor over 45 with non-small cell lung cancer.

Comment on this clonotype: Germline and junction disagree at one end, which may indicate a read error. In DNA form, the CDR3 reads TGTGTCAGCACGTCATCGAACACCATATATTTT. Translation: CVSTSSNTIYF. This chain links TRBV6-2 or TRBV6-3 with TRBJ1-3, with unresolved D. The CDR3 consists of 11 residues. Germline CDR1 MNHEY, CDR2 SVGEGT.

By share of the sample, this clonotype is medium-sized (0.01 to 0.1%). The rearrangement joins TRBV6-1 to TRBJ2-5; possible D gene TRBD2, 6 bases. CDR3 length: 15 amino acids. Trimming shortened V by 6 bases and J by 0 bases, and 14 bases separated the two germline ends. Germline V gene data show CDR1 as MNHNS and CDR2 as SASEGT. DNA for the CDR3: TGTGCCAGCAGAGCACGGGGGACTTACCAAGAGACCCAGTACTTC. It yields the protein CASRARGTYQETQYF.

The genes are TRBV9 and TRBJ1-1, with 12 bases that match TRBD1. CDR3 length: 16 amino acids. The V segment lost 3 bases and the J segment 5 bases; nucleotides outside the gene matches: 8. CDR1 SGDLS and CDR2 YYNGEE come from the germline V gene. The CDR3 loop reads CASSEGGTGGVTEAFF. As DNA, the CDR3 is TGTGCCAGCAGCGAAGGGGGGACAGGGGGCGTTACTGAAGCTTTCTTT.

This clonotype was counted many times. J is TRBJ2-5 and V is TRBV11-3; 9 bases are a match to TRBD1. Trimming took 1 base from V and 2 from J; bases not matched to a gene: 5. Germline CDR1 SGHNT, CDR2 YENEEA. The CDR3 loop spans 16 amino acids. The CDR3: CASSLGGTGIQETQYF. CDR3 nucleotides: TGTGCCAGCAGCTTAGGAGGGACAGGGATTCAAGAGACCCAGTACTTC.

By share, this clonotype counts as medium-sized (0.01 to 0.1%). This chain joins TRBV6-4 and TRBJ2-1; 12 bases are a match to TRBD2. In germline, CDR1 is MRHNA, CDR2 SNTAGT. The CDR3 has 15 amino acids. V shed 4 bases, J shed 11 bases, and the junction held 9 bases outside the gene matches. The CDR3 loop is CASSAGLAGPAQQFF. The DNA of the CDR3 is TGTGCCAGCAGTGCCGGACTAGCGGGACCCGCTCAGCAGTTCTTC.

This chain uses TRBV19 with TRBJ2-7; 9 positions agree with TRBD2. Germline trimming cut 3 bases from V and 2 bases from J; bases unmatched to any gene: 8. The CDR3 contains 16 residues. Germline V gene sequence: CDR1 LNHDA, CDR2 SQIVND (reference sequence). As DNA, the CDR3 is TGTGCCAGTAGTATTCAGGCTAGCGGGACCACCTACGAGCAGTACTTC. Translating it yields CASSIQASGTTYEQYF.

This clonotype rates as medium-sized. The chain is built from TRBV7-3 and TRBJ2-3, with a weak D call TRBD1 (6 bases). Germline-derived CDR1 and CDR2 are SGHTA and FQGTGA. V lost 6 bases, J lost 0 bases, and 10 bases lay in between. There are 14 residues in the CDR3. CDR3 sequence reads: CASSPGHSTDTQYF. CDR3 nucleotide sequence: TGTGCCAGCAGTCCGGGACACAGCACAGATACGCAGTATTTT.

As to this clonotype: A far larger clone lies a single base away; this is likely a read error. The chain uses TRBV6-8 and TRBJ2-1, with a weak D call TRBD2 (5 bases). The germline gives CDR1 MNHGY, CDR2 SAAAGT. The length of the CDR3 is 11 residues. CDR3 in amino acids: CVSGVLVEQFF. CDR3 sequence (DNA): TGTGTCAGCGGAGTCCTGGTAGAGCAGTTCTTC.

About this clonotype: A far larger clone is one nucleotide away, so this likely arose from a read error. The rearrangement links TRBV6-5 to TRBJ2-7; D not resolved. This CDR3 has 14 amino acids. Germline V gives CDR1 MNHEY, CDR2 SVGAGI. Trimming took 4 bases from V and 5 from J, leaving 15 bases between them. The CDR3 coding sequence is TGTGCCAGCAGTTTCCAGGAGAGCATACACGAGCAGTACTTC. Translation gives CASSFQESIHEQYF.

Turning to this clonotype: One junction end disagrees with the germline gene, perhaps due to a read error. The chain carries TRBV6-5 and TRBJ2-7, with unresolved D. Germline V gene sequence: CDR1 MNHEY, CDR2 SVGAGI. The CDR3 totals 13 residues. The CDR3 protein is CASIYSPDAEHYF. The CDR3 bases are TGTGCCAGCATTTACTCCCCGGACGCCGAGCATTACTTC.

V and J are TRBV6-1 and TRBJ1-1; D unclear. V was pared by 7 bases and J by 6 bases, with 15 bases between. Germline lookup yields CDR1 MNHNS and CDR2 SASEGT. The CDR3 extends over 13 amino acids. The CDR3 nucleotides read TGTGCCAGCACCGCGGGGTTTACGTCTGAAGCTTTCTTT. Its translation: CASTAGFTSEAFF.

Note on this clonotype: A read error may account for a junction end that differs from germline. The chain recombines TRBV24-1 with TRBJ2-2; D could derive from TRBD1 or TRBD2 (6 bases each). CDR3 length equals 15 residues. CDR1 KGHDR and CDR2 SFDVKD come from the germline V gene. The CDR3 loop is CATRSEGGGTWELFF. In DNA form, the CDR3 reads TGTGCCACCAGGTCAGAGGGGGGAGGCACCTGGGAGCTGTTTTTT.

The gene calls are TRBV27 and TRBJ1-5; D unclear. In germline, CDR1 is MNHEY, CDR2 SMNVEV (reference sequence). This CDR3 has 15 residues. V lost 5 bases and J lost 11, with 22 bases in between. Here the CDR3 DNA reads TGTGCCAGCAGTCCCACCCCGTGTATACTAGCGGCCCAGCATTTT. It translates to CASSPTPCILAAQHF.

This clonotype was seen repeatedly, ten times or more. The rearrangement joins TRBV9 to TRBJ2-3; perhaps D is TRBD1 or TRBD2 (5 bases each). Germline CDR1 reads SGDLS; CDR2 reads YYNGEE. The V and J ends lost 1 base and 2 bases respectively, with 8 bases between them. The CDR3 is 14 amino acids. This CDR3 reads CASSVTGATDTQYF. In DNA form, the CDR3 reads TGTGCCAGCAGCGTAACCGGGGCCACAGATACGCAGTATTTT.

V usage is TRBV11-2 and J usage is TRBJ2-2; no definite D call. The CDR3 runs 13 residues. V was cut by 7 bases and J by 4 bases, with 10 bases left in between. Germline V gene sequence: CDR1 SGHAT, CDR2 FQNNGV. CDR3 residues: CASTPRPTGELFF. For the CDR3, the DNA is TGTGCCAGCACCCCGCGGCCCACCGGGGAGCTGTTTTTT.

The J gene is TRBJ1-2, the V gene TRBV20-1, with 8 bases fitting TRBD1. The length of the CDR3 is 15 residues. Losses at the gene ends were 3 bases for V and 3 bases for J; bases not matched to a gene: 9. CDR1 and CDR2 (germline): DFQATT, SNEGSKA (reference sequence). CDR3 DNA sequence: TGCAGTGCTAGCGGGGCCAGGGGGCAGGACTATGGCTACACCTTC. It encodes CSASGARGQDYGYTF.